Below are 3 T cell receptor beta chains sequenced from a single sample in a study of CD8 T cells in ankylosing spondylitis. MiXCR, applied by TCRdb to the 5' RACE reads, yields one record per CDR3 protein. The data hold about 24,000 distinct CDR3 sequences, with over 10% observed a single time. The sequenced sample consisted of blood. The receptor source for this set is a male donor with ankylosing spondylitis or in good health (not recorded which).

The chain's CDR3 is CASSQLAGINTDTQYF. CDR3 coding DNA: TGCGCCAGCAGCCAGCTAGCGGGGATTAACACAGATACGCAGTATTTT. The chain recombines TRBV4-3 with TRBJ2-3, with 9 bases identical to TRBD2. The CDR3 is 16 residues long. CDR1 and CDR2 (germline): LGHNA, YSLEER. V trimming: 3 bases; J trimming: 2 bases; junction bases outside the gene matches: 6.

This clonotype was detected a few times. This chain joins TRBV5-1 and TRBJ2-4; 8 bases align to TRBD1. With V trimmed by 4 bases and J by 0 bases, 3 bases remained unmatched. This CDR3 contains 15 residues. Germline lookup yields CDR1 SGHRS and CDR2 YFSETQ. The CDR3 bases are TGCGCCAGCAGCCTGACAGGGGTAGCCAAAAACATTCAGTACTTC. Protein sequence: CASSLTGVAKNIQYF.

The chain has TRBV5-5 and TRBJ2-2; 9 bases are a match to TRBD2. Germline CDR1 is SGHKS and CDR2 is YYEKEE (reference sequence). This CDR3 spans 16 amino acids. With 0 bases clipped from V and 6 bases from J, the junction kept 6 bases outside the gene matches. The CDR3: CASSLGAGGYAGELFF. The CDR3 bases are TGTGCCAGCAGCTTGGGAGCGGGGGGATACGCCGGGGAGCTGTTTTTT.